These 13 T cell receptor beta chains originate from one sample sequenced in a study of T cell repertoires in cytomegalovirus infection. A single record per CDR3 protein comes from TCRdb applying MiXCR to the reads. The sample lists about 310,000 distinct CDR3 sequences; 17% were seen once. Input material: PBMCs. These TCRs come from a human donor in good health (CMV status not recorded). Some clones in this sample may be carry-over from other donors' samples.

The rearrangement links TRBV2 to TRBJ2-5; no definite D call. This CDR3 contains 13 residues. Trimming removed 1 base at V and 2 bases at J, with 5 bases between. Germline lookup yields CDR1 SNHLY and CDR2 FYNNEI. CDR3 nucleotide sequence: TGTGCCAGCAGTGAAGGGCCACAAGAGACCCAGTACTTC. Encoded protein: CASSEGPQETQYF.

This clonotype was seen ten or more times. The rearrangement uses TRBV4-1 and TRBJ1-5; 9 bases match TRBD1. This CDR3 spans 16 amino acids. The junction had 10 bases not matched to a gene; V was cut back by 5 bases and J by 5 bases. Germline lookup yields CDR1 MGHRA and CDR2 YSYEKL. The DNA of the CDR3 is TGCGCCAGCAGCTCGCGGTGGGACAGGGAACATCAGCCCCAGCATTTT. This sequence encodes CASSSRWDREHQPQHF.

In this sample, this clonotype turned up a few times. In DNA form, the CDR3 reads TGCAGTGCTAGAGCGTGGGGGGGTAGCAATCAGCCCCAGCATTTT. Encoded protein: CSARAWGGSNQPQHF. V usage is TRBV20-1 and J usage is TRBJ1-5, with a tentative D call TRBD1 (5 bases). V was clipped by 1 base and J by 0 bases, with 10 bases between them. CDR1 DFQATT and CDR2 SNEGSKA come from the germline V gene (reference sequence). There are 15 residues in the CDR3.

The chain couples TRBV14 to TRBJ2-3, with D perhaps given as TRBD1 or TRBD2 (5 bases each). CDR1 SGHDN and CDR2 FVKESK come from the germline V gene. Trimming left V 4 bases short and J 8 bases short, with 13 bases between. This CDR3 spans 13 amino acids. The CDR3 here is CASSRSLRGTQYF. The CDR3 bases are TGTGCCAGCAGCCGAAGTCTGAGGGGTACGCAGTATTTT. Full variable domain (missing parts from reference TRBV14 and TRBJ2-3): EAGVTQFPSHSVIEKGQTVTLRCDPISGHDNLYWYRRVMGKEIKFLLHFVKESKQDESGMPNNRFLAERTGGTYSTLKVQPAELEDSGVYFCASSRSLRGTQYFGPGTRLTVL.

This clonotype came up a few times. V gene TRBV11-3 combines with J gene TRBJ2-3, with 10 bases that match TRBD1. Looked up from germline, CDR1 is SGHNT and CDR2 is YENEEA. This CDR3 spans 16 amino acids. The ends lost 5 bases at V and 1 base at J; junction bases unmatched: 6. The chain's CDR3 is CASSRQGAFGTDTQYF. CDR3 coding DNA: TGTGCCAGCAGCCGACAGGGGGCCTTTGGCACAGATACGCAGTATTTT. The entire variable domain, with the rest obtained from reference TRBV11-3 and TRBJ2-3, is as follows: EAGVVQSPRYKIIEKKQPVAFWCNPISGHNTLYWYLQNLGQGPELLIRYENEEAVDDSQLPKDRFSAERLKGVDSTLKIQPAELGDSAVYLCASSRQGAFGTDTQYFGPGTRLTVL.

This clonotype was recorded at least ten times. CDR3 DNA sequence: TGTGCCAGCAGCTTAACGACACCCGCCTACGAGCAGTACTTC. It encodes CASSLTTPAYEQYF. The gene calls are TRBV7-2 and TRBJ2-7; D not certain. This CDR3 has 14 amino acids. V was pared by 2 bases and J by 2 bases, with 10 bases between. The germline V gene encodes CDR1 SGHTA and CDR2 FQGNSA.

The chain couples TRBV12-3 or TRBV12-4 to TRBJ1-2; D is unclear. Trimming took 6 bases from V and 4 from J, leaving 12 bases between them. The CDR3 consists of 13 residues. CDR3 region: CASSQGRTYGYTF. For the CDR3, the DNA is TGTGCCAGCAGCCAAGGGCGGACCTATGGCTACACCTTC.

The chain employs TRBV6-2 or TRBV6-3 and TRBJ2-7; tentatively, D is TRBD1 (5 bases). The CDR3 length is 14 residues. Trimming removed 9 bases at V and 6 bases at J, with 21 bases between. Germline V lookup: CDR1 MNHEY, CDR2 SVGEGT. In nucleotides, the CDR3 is TGTGCCAGTTTCCGTGCAGGCTCCCAGGGCGAGCAGTACTTC. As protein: CASFRAGSQGEQYF.

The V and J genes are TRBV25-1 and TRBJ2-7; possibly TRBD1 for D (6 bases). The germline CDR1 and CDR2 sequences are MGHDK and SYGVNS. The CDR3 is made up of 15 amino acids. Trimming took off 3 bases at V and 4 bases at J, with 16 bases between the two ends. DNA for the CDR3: TGTGCCAGCAGTGATCCGGGGCAGGGGCTATACGAGCAGTACTTC. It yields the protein CASSDPGQGLYEQYF.

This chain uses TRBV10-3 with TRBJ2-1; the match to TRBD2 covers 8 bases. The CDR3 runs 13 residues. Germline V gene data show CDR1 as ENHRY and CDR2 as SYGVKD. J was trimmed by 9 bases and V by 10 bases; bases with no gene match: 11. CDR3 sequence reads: CATRGGVEGEQFF. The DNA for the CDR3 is TGTGCCACCCGGGGGGGGGTTGAAGGTGAGCAGTTCTTC.

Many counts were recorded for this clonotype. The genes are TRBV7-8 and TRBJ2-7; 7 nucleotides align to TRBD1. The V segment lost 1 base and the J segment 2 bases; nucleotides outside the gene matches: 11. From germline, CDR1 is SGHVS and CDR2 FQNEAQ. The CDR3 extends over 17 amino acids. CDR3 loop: CASSLVVRGGPTYEQYF. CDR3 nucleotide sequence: TGTGCCAGCAGCTTAGTGGTTAGAGGGGGCCCCACCTACGAGCAGTACTTC. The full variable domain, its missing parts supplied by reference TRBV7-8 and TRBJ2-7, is GAGVSQSPRYKVAKRGQDVALRCDPISGHVSLFWYQQALGQGPEFLTYFQNEAQLDKSGLPSDRFFAERPEGSVSTLKIQRTQQEDSAVYLCASSLVVRGGPTYEQYFGPGTRLTVT.

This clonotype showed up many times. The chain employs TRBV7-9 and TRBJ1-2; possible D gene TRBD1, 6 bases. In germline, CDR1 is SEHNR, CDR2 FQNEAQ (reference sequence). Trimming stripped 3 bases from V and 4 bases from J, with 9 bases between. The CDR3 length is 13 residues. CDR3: CASSFGQLYGYTF. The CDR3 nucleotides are TGTGCCAGCAGCTTCGGACAGCTCTATGGCTACACCTTC.

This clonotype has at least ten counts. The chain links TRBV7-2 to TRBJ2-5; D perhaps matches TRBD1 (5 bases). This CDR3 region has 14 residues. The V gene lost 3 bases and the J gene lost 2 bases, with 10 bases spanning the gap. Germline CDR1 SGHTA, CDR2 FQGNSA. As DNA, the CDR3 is TGTGCCAGCAGCTTGAACAGGTTGCAAGAGACCCAGTACTTC. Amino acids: CASSLNRLQETQYF.